This T cell receptor (beta chain) was documented in a study of blood T cells in healthy people across ages. Together with a sample-barcoded 5' primer, a J-beta primer mix was included in a second PCR lasting 7 to 11 cycles. TCRdb used MiXCR to reprocess the 5' RACE reads, holding one entry per CDR3 protein. The sample has some 860,000 distinct CDR3 sequences, 56% seen once. To note about this clonotype: A read error may produce the germline difference seen at one junction end.

The sequencing sample was made of blood. The receptor was isolated from a man aged 35 to 55 in good health.

CDR3 DNA sequence: TGCGGTGCTAGAGACGACGGACTAGTGGCCTCCTACAATGAGCAGTTCTTC. Translation: CGARDDGLVASYNEQFF. The chain is built from TRBV20-1 and TRBJ2-1, with TRBD2 identical over 7 bases. CDR3 length: 17 residues. Germline loops: CDR1 DFQATT, CDR2 SNEGSKA (reference sequence).